Below, 28 T cell receptor beta chains from the same sample are listed, as sequenced in a study of response to subunit inactivated influenza vaccine. One entry per CDR3 protein, called by TCRdb with MiXCR from the RT-PCR reads. The sample includes about 480,000 distinct CDR3 sequences, approximately 9.9% seen only once; the top ten take more than 10%. The specimen was PBMCs from blood, collected 40 to 50 days after vaccination. These receptors were taken from a man in his forties or fifties who received an inactivated influenza vaccine.

The V gene is TRBV5-1, the J gene TRBJ2-7; D is perhaps TRBD1 (5 bases). This CDR3 contains 15 residues. Trimming left V 0 bases short and J 2 bases short, with 12 bases between. The germline V gene encodes CDR1 SGHRS and CDR2 YFSETQ. This CDR3 reads CASSLVQGNTYEQYF. The CDR3 DNA sequence: TGCGCCAGCAGCTTGGTTCAGGGAAACACCTACGAGCAGTACTTC.

CDR3 region: CASSPGLNYNEQFF. The CDR3 DNA follows: TGTGCCAGCAGCCCGGGACTCAACTACAATGAGCAGTTCTTC. V usage is TRBV2 and J usage is TRBJ2-1; D may be TRBD2 (6 bases). The CDR3 consists of 14 residues. Trimming left V 6 bases short and J 3 bases short, with 12 bases between. Germline V lookup: CDR1 SNHLY, CDR2 FYNNEI.

Written as DNA, the CDR3 is TGTGCCAGCAGACGAAATGCAGGGTACACTGAAGCTTTCTTT. Protein sequence: CASRRNAGYTEAFF. The chain couples TRBV7-2 to TRBJ1-1; weak D call: TRBD1 (5 bases). In germline, CDR1 is SGHTA, CDR2 FQGNSA. Trimming shortened V by 6 bases and J by 3 bases, and 14 bases separated the two germline ends. CDR3 length: 14 amino acids.

This clonotype was picked up many times. The J gene is TRBJ1-3, the V gene TRBV7-9; no firm D call. Per the germline V gene, CDR1 is SEHNR and CDR2 is FQNEAQ (reference sequence). Trimming removed 5 bases at V and 0 bases at J, with 8 bases between. The CDR3 extends over 14 amino acids. CDR3 residues: CASSETYSGNTIYF. CDR3 DNA: TGTGCCAGCAGCGAAACCTACTCTGGAAACACCATATATTTT.

The chain recombines TRBV7-8 with TRBJ1-2; the D gene is possibly TRBD1 (5 bases). V was pared by 3 bases and J by 4 bases, with 18 bases between. The germline CDR1 and CDR2 sequences are SGHVS and FQNEAQ. This CDR3 has 16 amino acids. The CDR3 loop is CASSFGTVGRGYGYTF. In DNA form, the CDR3 reads TGTGCCAGCAGCTTCGGGACGGTCGGGCGTGGCTATGGCTACACCTTC. Full variable domain (missing parts from reference TRBV7-8 and TRBJ1-2): GAGVSQSPRYKVAKRGQDVALRCDPISGHVSLFWYQQALGQGPEFLTYFQNEAQLDKSGLPSDRFFAERPEGSVSTLKIQRTQQEDSAVYLCASSFGTVGRGYGYTFGSGTRLTVV.

J is TRBJ2-3 and V is TRBV12-3 or TRBV12-4; D gene unclear. Trimming removed 7 bases from V and 3 bases from J, with 11 bases in between. This CDR3 region has 13 residues. The CDR3: CASTPSGTDTQYF. CDR3 coding DNA: TGTGCCAGCACCCCTTCGGGTACAGATACGCAGTATTTT.

This clonotype was seen repeatedly, ten times or more. The V call is TRBV20-1, the J call TRBJ2-1, with 10 nucleotides matching TRBD2. The V gene end was trimmed by 0 bases and the J gene end by 6 bases; junction bases not matched to a gene: 5. From germline, CDR1 is DFQATT and CDR2 SNEGSKA (reference sequence). This CDR3 has 15 amino acids. The DNA of the CDR3 is TGCAGTGCTAGAGATCAAACTAGCGGGACCAATGAGCAGTTCTTC. Translating gives CSARDQTSGTNEQFF.

The chain carries TRBV28 and TRBJ1-3, with TRBD1 matching over 7 bases. The V gene's germline CDR1 is MDHEN and CDR2 SYDVKM. The CDR3 is 17 residues long. After removal of 1 base from V and 0 bases from J, the junction contained 6 bases not matched to a gene. This CDR3 is CASSLSLDRASGNTIYF. The CDR3 coding sequence is TGTGCCAGCAGTTTATCTTTAGACAGGGCCTCTGGAAACACCATATATTTT.

The rearrangement uses TRBV28 and TRBJ2-1, with D perhaps matching TRBD1 (6 bases). V lost 6 bases and J lost 5, with 14 bases in between. Germline CDR1 and CDR2: MDHEN and SYDVKM. CDR3 size: 14 residues. The CDR3 region is CASRDSGINNEQFF. CDR3 coding DNA: TGTGCCAGCAGGGACAGTGGAATTAACAATGAGCAGTTCTTC.

Ten or more counts support this clonotype. J is TRBJ2-7 and V is TRBV5-1, with D unclear. The germline CDR1 and CDR2 sequences are SGHRS and YFSETQ. V lost 6 bases to trimming and J lost 3 bases, with 7 bases between them. The CDR3 runs 11 residues. For the CDR3, the DNA is TGCGCCAGCACGCAGAACTACGAGCAGTACTTC. Translating gives CASTQNYEQYF. The full variable domain, completed using reference TRBV5-1 and TRBJ2-7, is KAGVTQTPRYLIKTRGQQVTLSCSPISGHRSVSWYQQTPGQGLQFLFEYFSETQRNKGNFPGRFSGRQFSNSRSEMNVSTLELGDSALYLCASTQNYEQYFGPGTRLTVT.

This chain joins TRBV11-2 and TRBJ2-4; D may be TRBD2 (6 bases). V lost 5 bases and J 6 bases, leaving 14 bases between the germline ends. The CDR3 has 14 residues. Germline V gene sequence: CDR1 SGHAT, CDR2 FQNNGV. As DNA, the CDR3 is TGTGCCAGCAGCCCGTATGGAGGGACAAACATTCAGTACTTC. This encodes CASSPYGGTNIQYF.

This clonotype was observed many times. This chain links TRBV11-2 with TRBJ1-1; maybe TRBD1 (5 bases). The CDR3 is 16 residues long. The germline V and J ends were trimmed by 6 bases and 1 base, with 18 bases remaining between them. CDR1 and CDR2 (germline): SGHAT, FQNNGV. The CDR3 DNA is TGTGCCAGCAGACCTCGAGGGGCAGGATGGAACACTGAAGCTTTCTTT. As protein: CASRPRGAGWNTEAFF.

The gene calls are TRBV13 and TRBJ2-5; the D gene is possibly TRBD2 (5 bases). The V gene lost 5 bases and the J gene lost 3 bases, with 10 bases spanning the gap. The germline V gene has CDR1 PRHDT and CDR2 FYEKMQ (reference sequence). The CDR3 has 13 amino acids. The CDR3: CASSTRGEETQYF. The CDR3 DNA follows: TGTGCCAGCAGCACCCGGGGTGAAGAGACCCAGTACTTC.

This clonotype was seen repeatedly, ten times or more. The chain is built from TRBV29-1 and TRBJ1-1; 7 bases map to TRBD1. Germline loops: CDR1 SQVTM, CDR2 ANQGSEA. The CDR3 has 13 residues. V lost 7 bases and J lost 0; bases outside the gene matches: 5. In DNA form, the CDR3 reads TGCAGCGCTACGGGACAGATGAACACTGAAGCTTTCTTT. Translating gives CSATGQMNTEAFF.

This clonotype appeared a few times. This sequence joins TRBV4-3 and TRBJ2-1, with D possibly TRBD1 on 5 matching bases. This CDR3 comprises 18 residues. The V and J ends lost 1 base and 3 bases respectively, with 19 bases between them. Germline V lookup: CDR1 LGHNA, CDR2 YSLEER. The CDR3 DNA sequence: TGCGCCAGCAGCCAAGCGACATACCGGGCTAGGGGCTACAATGAGCAGTTCTTC. Its translation is CASSQATYRARGYNEQFF.

This clonotype was detected many times. This rearrangement joins TRBV7-2 to TRBJ2-3; a weak D match, TRBD1 (6 bases). The V end lost 5 bases, the J end lost 2 bases, and 8 bases lay between the germline ends. The CDR3 runs to 13 residues. Germline assignment: CDR1 SGHTA and CDR2 FQGNSA. The CDR3 here is CASSHRATDTQYF. The CDR3 DNA sequence: TGTGCCAGCAGCCACAGGGCCACAGATACGCAGTATTTT.

This clonotype was seen a few times. The rearrangement links TRBV20-1 to TRBJ1-5, with 8 positions matching TRBD1. CDR3 length equals 13 residues. Unmatched junction bases numbered 4, after V lost 4 bases and J lost 5 bases. Germline V gene sequence: CDR1 DFQATT, CDR2 SNEGSKA (reference sequence). The CDR3 coding sequence is TGCAGTGCTAATGGACAGGGCGATCAGCCCCAGCATTTT. This gives the protein CSANGQGDQPQHF.

The chain carries TRBV24-1 and TRBJ2-3; D possibly uses TRBD1 or TRBD2 (5 bases each). Trimming cost V 9 bases and J 7 bases, with 7 bases left between them. This CDR3 has 10 residues. Germline V CDR1 and CDR2: KGHDR, SFDVKD. This CDR3 is CATGTHTQYF. The CDR3 DNA follows: TGTGCCACCGGGACCCATACGCAGTATTTT.

The DNA for the CDR3 is TGTGCCAGCAGCTTGGACGTTGGGACCCAGTACTTC. As protein: CASSLDVGTQYF. The chain has TRBV5-6 and TRBJ2-5, with D hard to call. The CDR3 is 12 amino acids. V lost 0 bases and J 7 bases, leaving 7 bases between the germline ends. Germline-derived CDR1 and CDR2 are SGHDT and YYEEEE.

This chain joins TRBV6-5 and TRBJ2-6; D unresolved. Germline lookup yields CDR1 MNHEY and CDR2 SVGAGI. Trimming stripped 0 bases from V and 2 bases from J, with 14 bases between. This CDR3 region has 18 residues. CDR3 sequence: CASSYSRPELTGANVLTF. In DNA form, the CDR3 reads TGTGCCAGCAGTTACTCAAGGCCCGAGTTGACTGGGGCCAACGTCCTGACTTTC.

This clonotype was observed many times. The chain combines TRBV25-1 with TRBJ2-7, with D possibly called TRBD1 or TRBD2 (5 bases each). This CDR3 is 17 amino acids long. The ends were cut back, 2 bases at V and 0 bases at J, with 17 bases in the middle. The germline gives CDR1 MGHDK, CDR2 SYGVNS. CDR3 in amino acids: CASSENSGGASSYEQYF. The CDR3 coding sequence is TGTGCCAGCAGTGAAAATTCTGGGGGTGCAAGCTCCTACGAGCAGTACTTC.

This clonotype was seen repeatedly, ten times or more. The chain carries TRBV5-6 and TRBJ1-1; maybe TRBD1 (5 bases). V gave up 1 base and J gave up 5 bases, with 9 bases separating them. The CDR3 consists of 13 residues. Looked up from germline, CDR1 is SGHDT and CDR2 is YYEEEE. The CDR3 region is CASSLIGGTEAFF. The CDR3 DNA reads as TGTGCCAGCAGCTTGATTGGGGGAACTGAAGCTTTCTTT.

This clonotype was recorded at least ten times. The CDR3 loop is CASSQKGQNTEAFF. CDR3 nucleotides: TGCGCCAGCAGCCAAAAGGGACAGAACACTGAAGCTTTCTTT. The chain couples TRBV4-1 to TRBJ1-1; TRBD1 might be the D (6 bases). The CDR3 totals 14 residues. V dropped 2 bases and J dropped 1 base, with 8 bases sitting between them. CDR1 and CDR2 from the germline V gene are MGHRA and YSYEKL.

This clonotype was seen a few times. The rearrangement links TRBV9 to TRBJ2-1, with 8 bases fitting TRBD2. V was pared by 0 bases and J by 7 bases, with 3 bases of the junction left unmatched. The CDR3 runs to 14 residues. CDR1 and CDR2 from the germline V gene are SGDLS and YYNGEE. The CDR3 DNA reads as TGTGCCAGCAGCGTAGGGGGACTAGGAAATGAGCAGTTCTTC. Encoded protein: CASSVGGLGNEQFF.

Remarks on this clonotype: This may be a read error, as it is one base from a much larger clone. This sequence joins TRBV29-1 and TRBJ2-1, with D maybe TRBD1 (6 bases). V was clipped by 7 bases and J by 0 bases, with 19 bases between them. This CDR3 region has 16 residues. Germline V CDR1 and CDR2: SQVTM, ANQGSEA. The CDR3 bases are TGCAGCGGTGACCCACAGGGTCCGAGCTCCTACAATGAGCAGTTCTTC. Amino acids: CSGDPQGPSSYNEQFF.

The V call is TRBV7-9, the J call TRBJ2-3, with D tentatively TRBD1 (5 bases). The V and J ends lost 4 bases and 1 base respectively, with 9 bases between them. CDR3 length: 14 amino acids. The germline gives CDR1 SEHNR, CDR2 FQNEAQ (reference sequence). This CDR3 reads CASSYPRGTDTQYF. The CDR3 nucleotides read TGTGCCAGCAGCTACCCCAGGGGCACAGATACGCAGTATTTT.

The table lists this clonotype with many counts. The chain uses TRBV7-2 and TRBJ1-6; TRBD1 matches at 8 bases. Germline lookup yields CDR1 SGHTA and CDR2 FQGNSA. CDR3 length: 16 amino acids. V dropped 0 bases and J dropped 6; count of bases not matched to a gene: 4. The CDR3 protein is CASSLAQGASNSPLHF. In nucleotides, the CDR3 is TGTGCCAGCAGCTTAGCGCAGGGGGCTAGTAATTCACCCCTCCACTTT.

The chain is built from TRBV10-1 and TRBJ2-3, with TRBD1 identical over 10 bases. V lost 10 bases to trimming and J lost 2 bases; unmatched junction nucleotides: 9. The V gene's germline CDR1 is WNHNN and CDR2 SYGVQD (reference sequence). This CDR3 is built from 15 residues. Here the CDR3 DNA reads TGCGCCACTAAACGCGGGACAGGGGTCACAGATACGCAGTATTTT. It codes for CATKRGTGVTDTQYF.